This T cell receptor (beta chain) was captured in a study of blood T cell repertoires in COVID-19. Study in general: Donors in the United States, Italy and Spain gave samples during acute or convalescent COVID-19. T cells, B-cell-depleted T cells, or PBMCs supplied cDNA or gDNA.

The V segment lost 5 bases and the J segment 0 bases; nucleotides outside the gene matches: 3. CDR3 length: 14 amino acids. Germline V lookup: CDR1 LNHDA, CDR2 SQIVND (reference sequence). Data came from immunoSEQ multiplex PCR; TCRdb stores just in-frame clones and leaves some out. The sample lists approximately 240,000 clones; more than 60% were seen once. The specimen was peripheral blood. The rearrangement joins TRBV19 to TRBJ1-1, with 7 positions matching TRBD1. The TCR was taken from a woman in her thirties or forties with active or convalescent COVID-19. DNA of the CDR3: TGTGCCAGTAGTCCTGGACAGGTGAACACTGAAGCTTTCTTT. It codes for CASSPGQVNTEAFF.